The sequence of this T cell receptor (beta chain) was determined in a study of shared clonotypes between healthy human individuals. From germline, CDR1 is MGHDK and CDR2 SYGVNS. Trimming removed 4 bases from V and 5 bases from J, with 17 bases in between. CDR3 length equals 15 residues. This table comes from immunoSEQ multiplex PCR, and its TCRdb copy is limited to in-frame clones, with some not included. The sample has around 980,000 clones; 75% to 80% are singletons. The clonotype was recovered from a man aged 18 to 30 in good health. Some clones in this sample may be carry-over from other donors' samples. Input material: memory CD4+ T cells from PBMCs. Subset indicated: CD45RA-negative fraction. The chain combines TRBV25-1 with TRBJ2-5, with D hard to call. This chain's CDR3 is CASSVGWAWAETQYF. Written as DNA, the CDR3 is TGTGCCAGCAGTGTTGGTTGGGCGTGGGCGGAGACCCAGTACTTC.